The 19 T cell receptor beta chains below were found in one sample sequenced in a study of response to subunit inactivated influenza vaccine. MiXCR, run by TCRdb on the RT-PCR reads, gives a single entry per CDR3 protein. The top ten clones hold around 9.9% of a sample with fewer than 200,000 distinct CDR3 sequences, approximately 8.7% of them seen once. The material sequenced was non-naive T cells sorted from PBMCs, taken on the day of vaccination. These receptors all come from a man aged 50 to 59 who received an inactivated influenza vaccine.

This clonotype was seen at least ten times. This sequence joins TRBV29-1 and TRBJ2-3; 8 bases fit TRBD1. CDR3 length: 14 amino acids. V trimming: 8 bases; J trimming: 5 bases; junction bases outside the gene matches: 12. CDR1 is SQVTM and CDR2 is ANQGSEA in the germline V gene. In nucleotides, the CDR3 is TGCAGCCTCAGGGGGCCCTCGTTGGGAGATACGCAGTATTTT. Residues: CSLRGPSLGDTQYF.

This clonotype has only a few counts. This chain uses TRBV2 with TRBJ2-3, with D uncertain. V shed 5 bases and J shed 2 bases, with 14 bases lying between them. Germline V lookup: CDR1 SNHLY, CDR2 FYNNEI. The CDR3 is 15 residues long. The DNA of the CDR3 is TGTGCCAGCAGTCCGGGTTTCCGAAACACAGATACGCAGTATTTT. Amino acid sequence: CASSPGFRNTDTQYF.

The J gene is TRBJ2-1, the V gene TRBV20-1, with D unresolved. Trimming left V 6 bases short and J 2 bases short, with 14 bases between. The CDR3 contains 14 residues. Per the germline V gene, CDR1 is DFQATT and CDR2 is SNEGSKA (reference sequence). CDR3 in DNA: TGCAGTGCATCCGGCCGAGAAACCTACAATGAGCAGTTCTTC. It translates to CSASGRETYNEQFF.

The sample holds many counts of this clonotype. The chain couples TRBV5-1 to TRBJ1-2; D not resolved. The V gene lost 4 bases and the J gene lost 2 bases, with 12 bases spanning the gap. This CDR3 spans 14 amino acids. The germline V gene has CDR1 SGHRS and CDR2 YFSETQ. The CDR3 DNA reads TGCGCCAGCAGCGCGGGTGGATTAAACTATGGCTACACCTTC. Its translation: CASSAGGLNYGYTF.

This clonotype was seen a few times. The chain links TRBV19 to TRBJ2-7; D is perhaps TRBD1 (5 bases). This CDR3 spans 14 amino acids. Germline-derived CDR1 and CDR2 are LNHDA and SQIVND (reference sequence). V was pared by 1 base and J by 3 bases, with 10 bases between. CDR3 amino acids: CASSIAAGLYEQYF. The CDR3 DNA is TGTGCCAGTAGTATAGCTGCAGGGCTCTACGAGCAGTACTTC.

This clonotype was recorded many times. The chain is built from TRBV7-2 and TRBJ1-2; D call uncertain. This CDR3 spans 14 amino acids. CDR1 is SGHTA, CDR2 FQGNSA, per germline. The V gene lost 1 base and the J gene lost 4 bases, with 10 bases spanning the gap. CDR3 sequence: CASSLGVRAYGYTF. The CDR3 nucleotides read TGTGCCAGCAGCTTAGGAGTACGTGCCTATGGCTACACCTTC.

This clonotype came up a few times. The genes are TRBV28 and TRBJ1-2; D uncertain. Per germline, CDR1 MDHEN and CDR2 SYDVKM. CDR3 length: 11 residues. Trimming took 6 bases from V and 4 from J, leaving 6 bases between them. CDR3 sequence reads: CASSTSYGYTF. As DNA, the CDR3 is TGTGCCAGCAGCACATCCTATGGCTACACCTTC.

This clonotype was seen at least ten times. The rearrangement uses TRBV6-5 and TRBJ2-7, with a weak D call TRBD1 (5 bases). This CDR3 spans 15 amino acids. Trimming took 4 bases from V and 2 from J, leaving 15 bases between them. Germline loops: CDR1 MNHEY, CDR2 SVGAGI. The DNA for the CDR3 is TGTGCCAGCAGTTTCCGGGCCTCAGGGACCTACGAGCAGTACTTC. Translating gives CASSFRASGTYEQYF.

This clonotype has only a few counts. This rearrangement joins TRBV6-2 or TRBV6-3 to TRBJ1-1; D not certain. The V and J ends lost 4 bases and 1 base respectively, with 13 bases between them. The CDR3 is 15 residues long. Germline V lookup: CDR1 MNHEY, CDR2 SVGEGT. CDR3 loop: CASSWGTGWNTEAFF. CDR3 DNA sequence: TGTGCCAGCAGTTGGGGTACCGGGTGGAACACTGAAGCTTTCTTT.

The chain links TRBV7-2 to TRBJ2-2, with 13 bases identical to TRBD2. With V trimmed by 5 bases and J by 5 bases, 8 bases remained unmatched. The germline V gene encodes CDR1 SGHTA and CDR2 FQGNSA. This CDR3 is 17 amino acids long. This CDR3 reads CASSRTSGRVVTGELFF. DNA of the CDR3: TGTGCCAGCAGCCGGACTAGCGGGAGAGTAGTGACCGGGGAGCTGTTTTTT.

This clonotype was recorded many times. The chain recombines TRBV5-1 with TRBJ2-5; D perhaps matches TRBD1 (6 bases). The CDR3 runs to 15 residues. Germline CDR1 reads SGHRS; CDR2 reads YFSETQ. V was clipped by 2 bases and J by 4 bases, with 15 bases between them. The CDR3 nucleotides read TGCGCCAGCAGCTTTAAACAGGGATTCTCAGAGACCCAGTACTTC. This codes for CASSFKQGFSETQYF. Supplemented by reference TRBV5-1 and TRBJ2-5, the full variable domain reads KAGVTQTPRYLIKTRGQQVTLSCSPISGHRSVSWYQQTPGQGLQFLFEYFSETQRNKGNFPGRFSGRQFSNSRSEMNVSTLELGDSALYLCASSFKQGFSETQYFGPGTRLLVL.

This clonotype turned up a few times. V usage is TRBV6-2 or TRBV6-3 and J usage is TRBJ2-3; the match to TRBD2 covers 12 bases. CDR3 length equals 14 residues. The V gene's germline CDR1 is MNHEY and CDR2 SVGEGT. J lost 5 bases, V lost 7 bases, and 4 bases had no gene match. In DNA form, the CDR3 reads TGTGCCAGCATCCCTAGCGGGAGGGAAGATACGCAGTATTTT. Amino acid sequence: CASIPSGREDTQYF.

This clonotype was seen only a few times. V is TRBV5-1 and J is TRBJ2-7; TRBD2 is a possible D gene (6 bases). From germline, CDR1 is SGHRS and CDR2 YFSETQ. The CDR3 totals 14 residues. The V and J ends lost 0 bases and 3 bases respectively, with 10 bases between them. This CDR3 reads CASSLAGGIYEQYF. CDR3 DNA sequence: TGCGCCAGCAGCTTGGCTGGAGGGATCTACGAGCAGTACTTC.

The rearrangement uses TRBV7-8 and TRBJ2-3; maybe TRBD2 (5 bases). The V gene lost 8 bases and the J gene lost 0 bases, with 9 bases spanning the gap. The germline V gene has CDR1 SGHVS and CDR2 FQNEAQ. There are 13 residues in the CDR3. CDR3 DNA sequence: TGTGCCAGCCTCCCGGGGAGCACAGATACGCAGTATTTT. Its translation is CASLPGSTDTQYF.

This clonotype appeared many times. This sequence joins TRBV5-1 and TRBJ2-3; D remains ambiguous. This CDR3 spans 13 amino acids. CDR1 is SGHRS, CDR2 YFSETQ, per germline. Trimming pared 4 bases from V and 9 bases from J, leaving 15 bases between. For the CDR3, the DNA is TGCGCCAGCAGCCGCACACAAGACGGAACGCAGTATTTT. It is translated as CASSRTQDGTQYF.

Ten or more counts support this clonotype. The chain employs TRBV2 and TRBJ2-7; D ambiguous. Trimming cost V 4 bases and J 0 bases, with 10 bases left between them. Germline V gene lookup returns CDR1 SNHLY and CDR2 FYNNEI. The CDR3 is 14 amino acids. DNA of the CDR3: TGTGCCAGCAGTGTGGGCGGCCGCTCCTACGAGCAGTACTTC. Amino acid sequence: CASSVGGRSYEQYF.

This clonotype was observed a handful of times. CDR3 protein: CASSLVGTREETQYF. In DNA, the CDR3 is TGTGCCAGCAGCTTGGTTGGGACTAGAGAAGAGACCCAGTACTTC. The chain joins TRBV5-5 to TRBJ2-5; 8 bases line up with TRBD2. V lost 0 bases to trimming and J lost 3 bases; unmatched junction nucleotides: 4. CDR3 length: 15 amino acids. Germline V lookup: CDR1 SGHKS, CDR2 YYEKEE (reference sequence). The full variable domain, rest sourced from reference TRBV5-5 and TRBJ2-5, is DAGVTQSPTHLIKTRGQQVTLRCSPISGHKSVSWYQQVLGQGPQFIFQYYEKEERGRGNFPDRFSARQFPNYSSELNVNALLLGDSALYLCASSLVGTREETQYFGPGTRLLVL.

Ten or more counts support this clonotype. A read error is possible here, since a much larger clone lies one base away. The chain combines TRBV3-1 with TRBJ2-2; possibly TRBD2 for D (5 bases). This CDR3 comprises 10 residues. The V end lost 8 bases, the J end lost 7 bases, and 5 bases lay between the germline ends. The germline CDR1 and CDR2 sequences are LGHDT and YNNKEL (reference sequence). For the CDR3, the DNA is TGTGCCAGCGGGAGCGGGGAGCTGTTTTTT. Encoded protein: CASGSGELFF.

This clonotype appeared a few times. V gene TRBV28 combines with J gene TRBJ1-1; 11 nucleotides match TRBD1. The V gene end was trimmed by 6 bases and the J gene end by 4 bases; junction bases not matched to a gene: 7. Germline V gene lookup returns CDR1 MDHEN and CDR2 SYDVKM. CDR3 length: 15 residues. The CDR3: CASSTGQGAFTEAFF. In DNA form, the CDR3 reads TGTGCCAGCAGCACCGGACAGGGGGCTTTCACTGAAGCTTTCTTT.